The T cell receptor (beta chain) described here comes from a study of blood T cells in healthy people across ages (dated by TCRdb to the mid-2010s). In terms of the full investigation: In model experiments, roughly one uniquely barcoded TCR beta cDNA molecule per two T cells was captured by template switching. The study measured age-related changes in TCR beta repertoire diversity using deep sequencing normalized with unique cDNA molecular identifiers. Four age groups were formed from the donors: young (average about 15 years), middle-aged (just under 40), aged (around 62) and long-lived (around 82). To avoid experimental bias, donors of different ages were spread randomly across the sequencing lanes. Using the same blood draw, the study looked at two additional independent replicas of 1 million unique cDNA reads for two donors, one aged 18 to 30 and the other aged 80 or older.

Donors were 30 to 45 systemically healthy Caucasian individuals from Russia aged about 6 to 100 years. Each donor gave roughly 9 milliliters of peripheral blood, drawn into EDTA-treated Vacutainer tubes. Ficoll-Paque density-gradient centrifugation was used to isolate PBMCs, with at least 7 million obtained per sample. Total RNA was extracted from PBMCs with Trizol reagent, with at least 5 micrograms obtained per sample. For every donor, an aliquot of PBMCs went through flow cytometry to measure the percentages of naive CD45RAhigh/CD27high T cells. The cysteine opens and the phenylalanine closes a CDR3 of 13 amino acids. Of the read, only the CDR3 DNA is kept; its 39 bases are in frame from base 1. A distance of 14 bases separates the germline ends of V and J, which lose 7 bases and 8 bases respectively. For CDR1 and CDR2, the germline V gene (reference sequence) lists MNHEY and SMNVEV. Comments on this clonotype: No antigen is known for it. One base away there is no much larger clone; base qualities are not given.

Receptor libraries were prepared by 5' RACE. The data were produced on an Illumina HiSeq 2500. The second PCR ran for about 7 to 11 cycles and used a J-beta primer mix along with a sample-barcoded 5' primer. Each TCR beta cDNA molecule received a unique molecular identifier from a template-switch 5' adaptor carrying 12 random nucleotides. Each sample yielded at least 3 million CDR3-containing paired-end reads. First-strand cDNA was synthesized from all RNA with the Mint cDNA synthesis kit, primed by a TRBC-specific oligonucleotide. After uracil-DNA glycosylase treatment, a first 18-cycle PCR used universal primers M1SS and BC2_uni_R on all cDNA. In the authors' own workflow: For normalization, 1 million high-quality reads were randomly selected from each sample, with every read carrying a distinct molecular identifier. Instead of being binned into consensus sequences, reads that shared molecular identifiers were thrown out. MiTCR, set to a Q25 quality threshold and the strictest error-elimination algorithm, was used for CDR3 identification, clonotype clustering and error correction. A nonparametric unseen species model using Euler transformation provided a lower-bound estimate of total TCR beta diversity. Clones were called with MiXCR by TCRdb after fastp trimmed the public reads at Q25, and only in-frame beta chains were retained. Rows with one shared CDR3 protein collapse into an entry with the most common genes and DNA. TCRdb's processing, not the authors', yielded these V and J calls. The sample records some 1,500,000 distinct CDR3 sequences, approximately 43% of which are singletons. Together, the top ten hold 4% of the sample.

Study-wide conclusions, independent of this receptor: Conclusive comparison of naive and antigen-experienced compartments was prevented by the profiling of bulk unsorted PBMCs. Estimates of total diversity based on one million sequenced T cells were regarded as lower bounds and as underestimates. Donor CMV infection status was unknown, potentially confounding age-related changes in expanded clonotypes. The percentage of naive T cells measured by flow cytometry correlated strongly with observed TCR beta diversity. The long-lived group showed more naive CD4+ T cells, fewer expanded clones and increased TCR diversity than the aged group, suggesting age selection. Observed TCR beta diversity per million T cells fell roughly linearly with age, and a significant reduction was already apparent by age around 39.

This receptor was identified in a woman younger than 35 in good health. The chain is made from TRBV27 and TRBJ1-4; the D segment cannot be called with confidence. The specimen sequenced was blood. The bases read TGTGCCAGCACGCATCGCGAAGGGGAAAAACTGTTTTTT. It is translated as CASTHREGEKLFF.